The 6 T cell receptor beta chains reported below all come from one sample, sequenced in a study of blood T cell repertoires in COVID-19. Data came from immunoSEQ multiplex PCR; TCRdb stores just in-frame clones and leaves some out. The sample has under 250,000 clones; about 87% are singletons. The specimen sequenced was peripheral blood. The receptors shown here come from a woman aged 25 to 39 with COVID-19, enrolled during active disease.

The genes are TRBV5-5 and TRBJ1-1; 7 nucleotides line up with TRBD1. J lost 2 bases, V lost 7 bases, and 2 bases had no gene match. Per the germline V gene, CDR1 is SGHKS and CDR2 is YYEKEE (reference sequence). The length of the CDR3 is 12 residues. The DNA for the CDR3 is TGTGCCAGCGACAGGGCCAACACTGAAGCTTTCTTT. This encodes CASDRANTEAFF.

This chain links TRBV5-4 with TRBJ2-7; TRBD1 agrees at 7 bases. This CDR3 has 15 residues. From germline, CDR1 is SGHNT and CDR2 YYREEE (reference sequence). With V trimmed by 3 bases and J by 5 bases, 11 bases remained unmatched. The CDR3: CASSSSRQGTDEQYF. The CDR3 DNA sequence: TGTGCCAGCAGCTCCAGCCGACAGGGAACGGACGAGCAGTACTTC.

The J gene is TRBJ1-2, the V gene TRBV19; D call uncertain. The CDR3 covers 13 residues. Trimming took 6 bases from V and 2 from J, leaving 10 bases between them. CDR1 LNHDA and CDR2 SQIVND come from the germline V gene (reference sequence). The CDR3 DNA reads TGTGCCAGTAGCCAAGCCTCAAACTATGGCTACACCTTC. As protein: CASSQASNYGYTF.

This clone came up once. This chain links TRBV24-1 with TRBJ2-1; TRBD2 matches at 15 bases. With 3 bases clipped from V and 6 bases from J, the junction kept 2 bases outside the gene matches. CDR1 KGHDR and CDR2 SFDVKD come from the germline V gene. The CDR3 has 16 amino acids. CDR3 sequence: CATSDPGLAGGNEQFF. The CDR3 DNA is TGTGCCACCAGTGATCCGGGACTAGCGGGGGGCAATGAGCAGTTCTTC.

This clone was observed a handful of times. The chain combines TRBV6-5 with TRBJ2-7; D is perhaps TRBD1 (5 bases). Germline CDR1 MNHEY, CDR2 SVGAGI. V gave up 6 bases and J gave up 6 bases, with 15 bases separating them. The CDR3 length is 13 residues. The CDR3 loop is CASSARRAGEQYF. As DNA, the CDR3 is TGTGCCAGCAGCGCCCGCAGGGCAGGCGAGCAGTACTTC.

This rearrangement joins TRBV11-2 to TRBJ2-1; 7 bases line up with TRBD1. This CDR3 comprises 16 residues. V was clipped by 5 bases and J by 4 bases; unmatched bases: 11. Germline V lookup: CDR1 SGHAT, CDR2 FQNNGV. CDR3 loop: CASSRSRDSGYNEQFF. The DNA of the CDR3 is TGTGCCAGCAGCCGAAGCCGGGACAGTGGGTACAATGAGCAGTTCTTC.